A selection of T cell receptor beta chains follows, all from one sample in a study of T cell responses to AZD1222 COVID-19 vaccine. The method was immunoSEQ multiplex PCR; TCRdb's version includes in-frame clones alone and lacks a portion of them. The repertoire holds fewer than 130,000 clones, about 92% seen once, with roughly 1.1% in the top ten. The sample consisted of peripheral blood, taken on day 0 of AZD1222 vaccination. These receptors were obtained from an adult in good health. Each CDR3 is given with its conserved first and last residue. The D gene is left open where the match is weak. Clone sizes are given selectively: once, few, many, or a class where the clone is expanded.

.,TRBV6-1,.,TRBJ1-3,TGTGCCAGCAGTGAAAGGTCCCTCTTCTACGGTGGGAGACACTCTGGAAACACCATATATTTT,CASSERSLFYGGRHSGNTIYF
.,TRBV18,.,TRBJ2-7,TGTGCCAGCTCACCCGTTCGGGCAGCCACCTACGAGCAGTACTTC,CASSPVRAATYEQYF
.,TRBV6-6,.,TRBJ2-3,TGTGCCAGCAGTCCCACTAGCCCCTCTAGCACAGATACGCAGTATTTT,CASSPTSPSSTDTQYF
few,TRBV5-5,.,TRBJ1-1,TGTGCCAGCAGCTTGGCCGGGAGCACTGAAGCTTTCTTT,CASSLAGSTEAFF
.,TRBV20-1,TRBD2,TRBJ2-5,TGCAGTGCTAGTGTAGCGGGGGCATATCAAGAGACCCAGTACTTC,CSASVAGAYQETQYF
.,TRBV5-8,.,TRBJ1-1,TGTGCCAGCAGCTTGTCGGGAGTGACTGAAGCTTTCTTT,CASSLSGVTEAFF
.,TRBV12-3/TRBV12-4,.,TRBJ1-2,TGTGCCAGCAGTTTGGAAAGAGGGGGCTACACCTTC,CASSLERGGYTF
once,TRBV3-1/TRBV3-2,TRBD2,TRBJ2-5,TGTGCCAGCCGGACTAGCGGGGAAGAGACCCAGTACTTC,CASRTSGEETQYF
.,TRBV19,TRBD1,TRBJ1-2,TGTGCCAGCCTCGTTTACACCGGGACAGAGAACTATGGCTACACCTTC,CASLVYTGTENYGYTF
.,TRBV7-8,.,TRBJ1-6,TGTGCCAGCAGCTTACAAATGACAGGCCGGGAAACCACCCTCCACTTT,CASSLQMTGRETTLHF
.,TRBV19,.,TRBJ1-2,TGTGCCAGTAGTAGGCGCAGCCAAGACTATGGCTACACCTTC,CASSRRSQDYGYTF
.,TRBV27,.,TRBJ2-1,TGTGCCAGCAGTTTTGGGCAGGGTCCCTACAATGAGCAGTTCTTC,CASSFGQGPYNEQFF
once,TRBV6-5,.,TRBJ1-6,TGTGCCAGCGCACGTATCGAGGATTCACCCCTCCACTTT,CASARIEDSPLHF
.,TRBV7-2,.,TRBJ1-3,TGTGCCAGCAGCTTAGGTTGGGGGGCTGGAAACACCATATATTTT,CASSLGWGAGNTIYF
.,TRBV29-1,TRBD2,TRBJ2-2,TGCAGCGTTGAAGGTGGACTAGCGGAGAACACCGGGGAGCTGTTTTTT,CSVEGGLAENTGELFF
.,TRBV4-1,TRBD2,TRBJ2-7,TGCGCCAGCAGCCAAGGTCCGGGACTAGCGGAATTCTACGAGCAGTACTTC,CASSQGPGLAEFYEQYF
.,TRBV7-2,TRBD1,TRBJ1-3,TGTGCCAGCAGCCCGGGACAGGGCTGGGGTGTTGGAAACACCATATATTTT,CASSPGQGWGVGNTIYF
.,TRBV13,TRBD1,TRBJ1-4,TGTGCCAGCAGCTTAGCTGGGACAGGTAATGAAAAACTGTTTTTT,CASSLAGTGNEKLFF
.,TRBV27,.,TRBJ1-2,TGTGCCAGCAGTCCGTGGGGCACCATCCTTAACTATGGCTACACCTTC,CASSPWGTILNYGYTF
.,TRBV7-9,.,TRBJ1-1,TGTGCCAGCAGCTCGGGGGGCTCTGAAGCTTTCTTT,CASSSGGSEAFF
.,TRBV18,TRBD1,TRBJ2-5,TGTGCCAGCTCACCTAACAGGGGCGGGCAAGAGACCCAGTACTTC,CASSPNRGGQETQYF
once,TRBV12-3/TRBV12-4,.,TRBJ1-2,TGTGCCAGCACCGGGGAGGGGGAGTCCGGCTACACCTTC,CASTGEGESGYTF
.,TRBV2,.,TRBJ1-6,TGTGCCAGCAGTACAGGGACCTCACCCCTCCACTTT,CASSTGTSPLHF
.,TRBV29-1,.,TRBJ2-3,TGCAGCGTTGAAGTTGACGCCAATACGCAGTATTTT,CSVEVDANTQYF
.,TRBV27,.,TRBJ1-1,TGTGCCAGCAGTTTAAAGGAGAACACTGAAGCTTTCTTT,CASSLKENTEAFF